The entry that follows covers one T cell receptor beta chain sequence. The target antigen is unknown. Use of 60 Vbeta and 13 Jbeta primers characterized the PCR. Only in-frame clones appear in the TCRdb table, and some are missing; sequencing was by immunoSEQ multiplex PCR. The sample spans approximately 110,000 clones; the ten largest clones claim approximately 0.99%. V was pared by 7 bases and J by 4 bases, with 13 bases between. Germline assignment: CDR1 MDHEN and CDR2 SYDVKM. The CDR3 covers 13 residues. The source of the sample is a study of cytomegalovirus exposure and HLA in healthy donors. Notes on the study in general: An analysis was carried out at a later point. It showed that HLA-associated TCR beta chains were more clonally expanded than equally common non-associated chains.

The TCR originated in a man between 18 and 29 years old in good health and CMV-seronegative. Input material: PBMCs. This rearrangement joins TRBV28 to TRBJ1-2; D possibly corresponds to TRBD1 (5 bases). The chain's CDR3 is CASTKIGGYGYTF. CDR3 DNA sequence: TGTGCCAGCACAAAGATCGGGGGCTATGGCTACACCTTC.